This T cell receptor beta chain was sequenced in a study of post-analysis software for immune sequencing data. The CDR3 totals 14 residues. Trimming removed 5 bases at V and 0 bases at J, with 8 bases between. Germline V gene data show CDR1 as DFQATT and CDR2 as SNEGSKA (reference sequence). Overall study results and limits: There was significantly lower normalized Chao1 diversity in multiple sclerosis patients than in controls. Roughly 5 TRBV segments occurring more often in patients than controls included TRBV5-6, TRBV5-1 and TRBV20-1.

Unique molecular identifiers tagged the TCR beta cDNA libraries. Between about 1 and 10 million T cells gave rise to around 500,000 cDNA molecules. TCRdb fed the PCR reads into MiXCR, producing one record per CDR3 protein. The sample includes a few hundred thousand distinct CDR3 sequences, around a third of them seen just once. A note on this clonotype: What it binds is not known.

This receptor was taken from a girl under 18 with multiple sclerosis. Sample: blood. V is TRBV20-1 and J is TRBJ2-6; D unclear. The CDR3 region is CSAARFSGANVLTF. The CDR3 DNA reads as TGCAGTGCTGCACGGTTCTCTGGGGCCAACGTCCTGACTTTC.